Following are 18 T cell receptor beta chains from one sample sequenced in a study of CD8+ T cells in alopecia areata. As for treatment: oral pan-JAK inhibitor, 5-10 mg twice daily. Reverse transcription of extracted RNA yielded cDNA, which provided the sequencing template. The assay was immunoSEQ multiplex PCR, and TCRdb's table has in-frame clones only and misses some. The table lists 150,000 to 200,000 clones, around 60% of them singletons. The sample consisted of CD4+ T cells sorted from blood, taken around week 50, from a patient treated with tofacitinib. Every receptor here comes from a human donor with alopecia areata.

In nucleotides, the CDR3 is TGCGCCAGCAGCCCGGGGGAAGGCGGCTACACCTTC. Translation: CASSPGEGGYTF. The chain links TRBV4-1 to TRBJ1-2; possible D gene TRBD1, 5 bases. Per germline, CDR1 MGHRA and CDR2 YSYEKL. V lost 4 bases, J lost 8 bases, and 11 bases lay in between. The CDR3 is 12 residues long.

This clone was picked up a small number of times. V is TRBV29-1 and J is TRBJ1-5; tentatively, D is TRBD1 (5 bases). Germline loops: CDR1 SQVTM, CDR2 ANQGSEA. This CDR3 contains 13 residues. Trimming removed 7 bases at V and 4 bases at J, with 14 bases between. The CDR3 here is CSAGEQENQPQHF. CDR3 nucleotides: TGCAGCGCCGGAGAACAGGAGAATCAGCCCCAGCATTTT.

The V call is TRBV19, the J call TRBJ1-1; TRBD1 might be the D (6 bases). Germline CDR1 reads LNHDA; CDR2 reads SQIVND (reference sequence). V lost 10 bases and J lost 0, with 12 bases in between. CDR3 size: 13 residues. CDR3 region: CATNDRMNTEAFF. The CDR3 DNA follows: TGTGCCACCAACGACAGGATGAACACTGAAGCTTTCTTT.

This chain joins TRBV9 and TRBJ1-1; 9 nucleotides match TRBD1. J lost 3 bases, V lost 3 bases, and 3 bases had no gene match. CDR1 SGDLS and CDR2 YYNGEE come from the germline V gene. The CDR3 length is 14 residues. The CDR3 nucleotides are TGTGCCAGCAGCGCCGACAGGGGGGACACTGAAGCTTTCTTT. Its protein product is CASSADRGDTEAFF.

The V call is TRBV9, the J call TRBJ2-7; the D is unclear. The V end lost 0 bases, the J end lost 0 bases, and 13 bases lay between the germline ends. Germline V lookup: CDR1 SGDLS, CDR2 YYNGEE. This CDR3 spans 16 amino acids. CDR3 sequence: CASSVAGSGSSYEQYF. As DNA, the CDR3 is TGTGCCAGCAGCGTAGCTGGGTCAGGTTCCTCCTACGAGCAGTACTTC.

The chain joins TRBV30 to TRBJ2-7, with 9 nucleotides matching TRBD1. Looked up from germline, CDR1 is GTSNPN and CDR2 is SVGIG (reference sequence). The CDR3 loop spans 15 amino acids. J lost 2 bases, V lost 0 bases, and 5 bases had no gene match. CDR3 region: CAWSVLGTGTYEQYF. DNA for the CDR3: TGTGCCTGGAGTGTGCTCGGGACAGGGACCTACGAGCAGTACTTC. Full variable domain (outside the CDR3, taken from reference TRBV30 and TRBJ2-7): SQTIHQWPATLVQPVGSPLSLECTVEGTSNPNLYWYRQAAGRGLQLLFYSVGIGQISSEVPQNLSASRPQDRQFILSSKKLLLSDSGFYLCAWSVLGTGTYEQYFGPGTRLTVT.

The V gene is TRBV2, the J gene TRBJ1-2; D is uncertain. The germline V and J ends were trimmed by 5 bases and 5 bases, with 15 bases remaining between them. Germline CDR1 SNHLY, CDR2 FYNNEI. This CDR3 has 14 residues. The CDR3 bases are TGTGCCAGCAGTCCCGCGGTCCCGGGGTATGGCTACACCTTC. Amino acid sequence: CASSPAVPGYGYTF. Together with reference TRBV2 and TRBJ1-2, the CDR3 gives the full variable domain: EPEVTQTPSHQVTQMGQEVILRCVPISNHLYFYWYRQILGQKVEFLVSFYNNEISEKSEIFDDQFSVERPDGSNFTLKIRSTKLEDSAMYFCASSPAVPGYGYTFGSGTRLTVV.

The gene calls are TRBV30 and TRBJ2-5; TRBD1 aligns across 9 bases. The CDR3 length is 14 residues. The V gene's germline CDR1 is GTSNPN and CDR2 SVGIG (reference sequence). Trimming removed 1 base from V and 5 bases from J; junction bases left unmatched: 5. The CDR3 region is CAWSAGQGVETQYF. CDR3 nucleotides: TGTGCCTGGAGTGCGGGACAGGGAGTGGAGACCCAGTACTTC.

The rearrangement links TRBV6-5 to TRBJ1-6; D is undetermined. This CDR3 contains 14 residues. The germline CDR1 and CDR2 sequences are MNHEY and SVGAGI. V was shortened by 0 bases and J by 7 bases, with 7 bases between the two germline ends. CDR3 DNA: TGTGCCAGCAGTTACTCTGGCAGAAATTCACCCCTCCACTTT. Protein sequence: CASSYSGRNSPLHF.

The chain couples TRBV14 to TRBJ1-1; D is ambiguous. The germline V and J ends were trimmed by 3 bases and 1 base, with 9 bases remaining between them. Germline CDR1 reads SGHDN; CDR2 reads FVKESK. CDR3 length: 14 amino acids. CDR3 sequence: CASSQHGPNTEAFF. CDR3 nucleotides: TGTGCCAGCAGCCAGCATGGACCGAACACTGAAGCTTTCTTT.

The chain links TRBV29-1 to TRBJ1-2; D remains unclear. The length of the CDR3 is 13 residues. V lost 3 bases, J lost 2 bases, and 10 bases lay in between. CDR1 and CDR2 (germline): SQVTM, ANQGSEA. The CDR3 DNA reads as TGCAGCGTTGATCGGGAATACAACTATGGCTACACCTTC. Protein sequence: CSVDREYNYGYTF.

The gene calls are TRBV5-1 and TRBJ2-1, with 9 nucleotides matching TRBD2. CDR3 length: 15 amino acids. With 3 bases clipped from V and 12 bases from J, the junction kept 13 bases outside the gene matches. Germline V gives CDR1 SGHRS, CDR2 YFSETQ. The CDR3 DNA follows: TGCGCCAGCAGCTCGGGGACTAGCCCCCTCCACTCGCAGTTCTTC. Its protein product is CASSSGTSPLHSQFF.

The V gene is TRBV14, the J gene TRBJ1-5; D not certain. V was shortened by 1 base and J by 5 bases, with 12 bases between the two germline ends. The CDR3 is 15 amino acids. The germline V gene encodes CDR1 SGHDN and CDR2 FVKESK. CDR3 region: CASSQGPGFDQPQHF. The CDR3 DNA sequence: TGTGCCAGCAGCCAAGGACCGGGGTTTGATCAGCCCCAGCATTTT.

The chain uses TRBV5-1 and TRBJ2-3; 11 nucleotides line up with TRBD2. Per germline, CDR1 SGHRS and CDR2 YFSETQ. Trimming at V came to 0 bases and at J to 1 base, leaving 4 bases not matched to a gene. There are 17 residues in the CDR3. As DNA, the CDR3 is TGCGCCAGCAGCTTGGCCGCGACTAGCGGGGGCACAGATACGCAGTATTTT. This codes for CASSLAATSGGTDTQYF.

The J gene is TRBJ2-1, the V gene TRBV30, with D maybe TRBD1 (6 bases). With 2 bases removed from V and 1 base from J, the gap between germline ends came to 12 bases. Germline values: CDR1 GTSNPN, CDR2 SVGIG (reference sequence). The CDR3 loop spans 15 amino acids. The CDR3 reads CAWSSGQSSYNEQFF. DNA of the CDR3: TGTGCCTGGAGTTCAGGACAGTCTTCCTACAATGAGCAGTTCTTC.

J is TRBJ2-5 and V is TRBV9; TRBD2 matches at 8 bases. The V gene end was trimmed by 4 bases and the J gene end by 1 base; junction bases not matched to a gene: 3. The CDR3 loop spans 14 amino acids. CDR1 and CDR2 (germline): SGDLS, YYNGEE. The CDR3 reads CASSPGTSQETQYF. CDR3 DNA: TGTGCCAGCAGCCCCGGGACTAGCCAAGAGACCCAGTACTTC.

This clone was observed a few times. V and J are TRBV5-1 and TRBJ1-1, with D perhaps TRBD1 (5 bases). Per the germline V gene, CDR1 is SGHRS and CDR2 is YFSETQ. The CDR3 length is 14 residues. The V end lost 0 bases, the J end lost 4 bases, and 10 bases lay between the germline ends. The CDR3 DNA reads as TGCGCCAGCAGCTTGGAACTGGGGGGCACTGAAGCTTTCTTT. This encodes CASSLELGGTEAFF.

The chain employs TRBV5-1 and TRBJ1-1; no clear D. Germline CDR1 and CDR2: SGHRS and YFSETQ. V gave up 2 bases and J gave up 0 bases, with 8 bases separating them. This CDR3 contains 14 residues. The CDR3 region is CASSFGPMNTEAFF. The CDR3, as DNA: TGCGCCAGCAGCTTTGGTCCGATGAACACTGAAGCTTTCTTT.